The clone carrying this T cell receptor (beta chain) was seen only once. The antigen is not known. V lost 4 bases to trimming and J lost 4 bases; unmatched junction nucleotides: 6. Germline CDR1 reads SGHRS; CDR2 reads YFSETQ. The CDR3 is 16 amino acids. The sample originates from a study of lymphopenia after photon versus proton radiotherapy. Study-wide results and caveats: After the lymphocyte nadir, photon-treated repertoires showed oligoclonal expansion, especially of CD8+ Temra cells. Under photons, naive T cells and diversity fell while effector/memory populations rose.

Generated by immunoSEQ multiplex PCR, the TCRdb table keeps only in-frame clones and is missing some. The sample contains around 63,000 clones, around 87% of which appear only once. The sample consisted of peripheral blood, taken from a patient treated with photon-based radiotherapy. The rearrangement uses TRBV5-1 and TRBJ1-4, with TRBD1 matching over 11 bases. The TCR comes from a man aged 40-49 years with gastric cancer. The CDR3 loop is CASSEDRGLVNEKLFF. CDR3 in DNA: TGCGCCAGCAGCGAGGACAGGGGGCTTGTTAATGAAAAACTGTTTTTT.